The entry below describes one T cell receptor (beta chain). This sample is drawn from a study of blood T cell repertoires in COVID-19. Method: immunoSEQ multiplex PCR; TCRdb's copy keeps in-frame clones and lacks some. The data contain around 120,000 clones, 87% of them singletons. V dropped 0 bases and J dropped 7; count of bases not matched to a gene: 4. This CDR3 spans 15 amino acids. Germline CDR1 reads SGHRS; CDR2 reads YFSETQ. The chain employs TRBV5-1 and TRBJ2-2; 9 bases map to TRBD1. The sequenced material came from peripheral blood. The TCR originated in a woman between 65 and 79 years old with acute or convalescent COVID-19. As DNA, the CDR3 is TGCGCCAGCAGCTTGGGGGGACAGGGTCACGGGGAGCTGTTTTTT. Translated: CASSLGGQGHGELFF.